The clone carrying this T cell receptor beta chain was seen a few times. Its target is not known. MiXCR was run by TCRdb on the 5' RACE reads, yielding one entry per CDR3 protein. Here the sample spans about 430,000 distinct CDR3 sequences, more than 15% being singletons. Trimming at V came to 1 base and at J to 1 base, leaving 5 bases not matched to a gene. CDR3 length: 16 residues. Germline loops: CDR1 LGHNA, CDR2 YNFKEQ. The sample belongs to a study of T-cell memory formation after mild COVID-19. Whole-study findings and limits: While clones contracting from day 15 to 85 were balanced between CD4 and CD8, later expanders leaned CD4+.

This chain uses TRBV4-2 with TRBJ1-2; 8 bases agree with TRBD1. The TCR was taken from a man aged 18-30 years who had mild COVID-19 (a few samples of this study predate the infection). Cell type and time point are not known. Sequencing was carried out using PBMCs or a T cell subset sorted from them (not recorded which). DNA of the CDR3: TGTGCCAGCAGCCAAGTTGACAGGGGCAATAACTATGGCTACACCTTC. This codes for CASSQVDRGNNYGYTF.